This entry is about one T cell receptor (beta chain). Its target is not known. The source of the sample is a study of cytomegalovirus exposure and HLA in healthy donors. Study conclusions and caveats: Some V segments, TRBV6-2 and TRBV6-3 among them, were indistinguishable and were therefore excluded.

13 Jbeta primers and 60 Vbeta primers were used for the PCR. Only in-frame clones appear in the TCRdb table, and some are missing; sequencing was by immunoSEQ multiplex PCR. The sample has some 220,000 clones; roughly 78% are singletons. Germline values: CDR1 SGHDN, CDR2 FVKESK. With 1 base removed from V and 5 bases from J, the gap between germline ends came to 11 bases. The CDR3 consists of 14 residues. Sequencing was performed on PBMCs. V is TRBV14 and J is TRBJ1-1, with D possibly matching TRBD1 (6 bases). This clonotype originated in a boy aged 5-17 years in good health and CMV-seronegative. This CDR3 reads CASSQVGAWTEAFF. In DNA, the CDR3 is TGTGCCAGCAGCCAAGTGGGGGCTTGGACTGAAGCTTTCTTT.